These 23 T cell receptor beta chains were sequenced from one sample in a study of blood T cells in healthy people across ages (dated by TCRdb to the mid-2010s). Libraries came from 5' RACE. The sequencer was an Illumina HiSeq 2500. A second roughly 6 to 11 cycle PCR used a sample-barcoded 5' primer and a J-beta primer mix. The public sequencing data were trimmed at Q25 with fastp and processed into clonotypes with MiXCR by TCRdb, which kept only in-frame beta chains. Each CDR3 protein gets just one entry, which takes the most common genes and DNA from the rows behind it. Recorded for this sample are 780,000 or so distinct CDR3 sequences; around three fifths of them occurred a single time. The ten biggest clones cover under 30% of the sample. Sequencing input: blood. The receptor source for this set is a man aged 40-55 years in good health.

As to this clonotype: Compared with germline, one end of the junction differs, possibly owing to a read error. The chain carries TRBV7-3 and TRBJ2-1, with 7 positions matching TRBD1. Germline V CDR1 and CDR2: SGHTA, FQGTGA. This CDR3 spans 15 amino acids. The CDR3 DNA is TGTGCCAGCAGCCGAGACAGGGTGAGGGACAATGAGCACTACTTC. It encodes CASSRDRVRDNEHYF.

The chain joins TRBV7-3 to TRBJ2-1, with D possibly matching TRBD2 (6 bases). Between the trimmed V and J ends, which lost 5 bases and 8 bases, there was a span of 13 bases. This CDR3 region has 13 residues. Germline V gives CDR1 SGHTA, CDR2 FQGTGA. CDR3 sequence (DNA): TGTGCCAGCAGCGCGACTAGTGGCGATGAGCAGTTCTTC. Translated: CASSATSGDEQFF. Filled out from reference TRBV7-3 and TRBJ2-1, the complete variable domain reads GAGVSQTPSNKVTEKGKYVELRCDPISGHTALYWYRQSLGQGPEFLIYFQGTGAADDSGLPNDRFFAVRPEGSVSTLKIQRTERGDSAVYLCASSATSGDEQFFGPGTRLTVL.

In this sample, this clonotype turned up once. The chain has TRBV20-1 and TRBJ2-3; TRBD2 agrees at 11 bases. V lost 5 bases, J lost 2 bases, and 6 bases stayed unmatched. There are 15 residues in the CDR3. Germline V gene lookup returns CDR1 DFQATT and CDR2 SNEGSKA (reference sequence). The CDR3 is CSAPGTSGPTDTQYF. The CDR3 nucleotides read TGCAGTGCTCCCGGGACTAGCGGACCCACAGATACGCAGTATTTT.

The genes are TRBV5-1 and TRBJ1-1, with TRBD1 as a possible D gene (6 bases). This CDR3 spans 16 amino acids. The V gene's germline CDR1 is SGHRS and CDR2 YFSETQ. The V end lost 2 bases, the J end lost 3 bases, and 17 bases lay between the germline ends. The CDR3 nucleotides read TGCGCCAGCAGCTTTGGGGTCGGGGGCGGGGACACTGAAGCTTTCTTT. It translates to CASSFGVGGGDTEAFF.

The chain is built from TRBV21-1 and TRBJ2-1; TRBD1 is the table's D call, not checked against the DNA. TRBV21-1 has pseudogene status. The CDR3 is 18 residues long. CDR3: CASSKGGEGQGVYNEQFF. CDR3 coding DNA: TGTGCCAGCAGCAAAGGAGGTGAGGGACAGGGAGTCTACAATGAGCAGTTCTTC.

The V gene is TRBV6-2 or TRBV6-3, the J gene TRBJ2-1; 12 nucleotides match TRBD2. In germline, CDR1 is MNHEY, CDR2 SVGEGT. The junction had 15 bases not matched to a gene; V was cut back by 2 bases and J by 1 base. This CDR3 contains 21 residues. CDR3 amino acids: CASSYPAASGRVRISYNEQFF. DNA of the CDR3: TGTGCCAGCAGTTACCCGGCGGCTAGCGGGAGGGTTAGGATTTCCTACAATGAGCAGTTCTTC.

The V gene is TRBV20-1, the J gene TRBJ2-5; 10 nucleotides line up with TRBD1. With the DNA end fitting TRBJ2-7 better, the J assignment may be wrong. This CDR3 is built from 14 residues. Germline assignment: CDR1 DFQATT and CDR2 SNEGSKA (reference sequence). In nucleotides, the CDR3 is TGCAGTGCTATACGTCCCGGGACAGGGGACGAGCAGTACTTC. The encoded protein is CSAIRPGTGDEQYF.

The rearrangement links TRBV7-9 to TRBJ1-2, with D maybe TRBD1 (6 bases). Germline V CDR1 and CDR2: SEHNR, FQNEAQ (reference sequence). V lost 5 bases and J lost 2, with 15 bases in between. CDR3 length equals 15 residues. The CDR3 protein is CASSKRDTSNYGYTF. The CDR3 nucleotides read TGTGCCAGCAGCAAGAGGGACACCTCAAACTATGGCTACACCTTC.

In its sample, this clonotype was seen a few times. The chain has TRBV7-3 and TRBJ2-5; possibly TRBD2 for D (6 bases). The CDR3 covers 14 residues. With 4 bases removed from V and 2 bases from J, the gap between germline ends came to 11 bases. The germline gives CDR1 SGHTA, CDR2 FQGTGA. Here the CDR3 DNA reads TGTGCCAGCAGCTCGGTCGGGGGACAAGAGACCCAGTACTTC. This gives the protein CASSSVGGQETQYF.

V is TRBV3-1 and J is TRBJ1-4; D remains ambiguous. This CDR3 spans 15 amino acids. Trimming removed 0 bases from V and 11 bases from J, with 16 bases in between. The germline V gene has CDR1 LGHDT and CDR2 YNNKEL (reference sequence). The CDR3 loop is CASSQEDHRVEKLFF. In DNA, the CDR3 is TGTGCCAGCAGCCAAGAAGATCACCGGGTAGAGAAACTGTTTTTT.

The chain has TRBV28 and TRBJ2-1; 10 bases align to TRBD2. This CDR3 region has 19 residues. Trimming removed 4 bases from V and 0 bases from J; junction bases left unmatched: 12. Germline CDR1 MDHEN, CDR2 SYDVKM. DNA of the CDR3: TGTGCCAGCAGTTCACCGGGACTAGCGATTTCGAGCTCCTACAATGAGCAGTTCTTC. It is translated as CASSSPGLAISSSYNEQFF.

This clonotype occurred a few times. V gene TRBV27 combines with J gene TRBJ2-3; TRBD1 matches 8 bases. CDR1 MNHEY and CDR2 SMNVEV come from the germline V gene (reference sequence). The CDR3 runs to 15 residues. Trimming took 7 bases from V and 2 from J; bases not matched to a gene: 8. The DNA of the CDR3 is TGTGCCAGCACCTGGACAGGGAGACCCACAGATACGCAGTATTTT. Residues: CASTWTGRPTDTQYF.

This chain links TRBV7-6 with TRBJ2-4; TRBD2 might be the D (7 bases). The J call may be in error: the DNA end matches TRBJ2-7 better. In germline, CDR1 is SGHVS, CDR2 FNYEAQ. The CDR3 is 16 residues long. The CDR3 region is CASSPRSRGADYEQYF. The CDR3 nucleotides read TGTGCCAGCAGCCCACGATCTCGGGGGGCCGACTACGAGCAGTACTTC.

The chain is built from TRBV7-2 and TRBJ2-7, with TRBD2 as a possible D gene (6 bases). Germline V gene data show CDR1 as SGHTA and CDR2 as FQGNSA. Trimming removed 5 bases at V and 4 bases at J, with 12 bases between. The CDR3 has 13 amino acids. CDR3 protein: CASSTGGTYEQYF. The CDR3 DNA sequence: TGTGCCAGCAGCACAGGCGGGACTTACGAGCAGTACTTC.

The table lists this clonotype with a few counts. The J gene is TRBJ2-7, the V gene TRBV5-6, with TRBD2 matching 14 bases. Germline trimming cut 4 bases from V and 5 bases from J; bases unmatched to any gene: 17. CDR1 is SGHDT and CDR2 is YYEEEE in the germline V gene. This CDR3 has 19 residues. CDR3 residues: CASSGNSGTSGRFGDEQYF. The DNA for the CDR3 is TGTGCCAGCAGCGGGAACTCCGGGACTAGCGGGAGATTTGGCGACGAGCAGTACTTC.

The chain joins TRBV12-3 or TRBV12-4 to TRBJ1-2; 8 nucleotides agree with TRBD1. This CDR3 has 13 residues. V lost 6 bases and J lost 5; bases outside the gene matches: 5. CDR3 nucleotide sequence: TGTGCCAGCAGACGACAGGGGTATTATGGCTACACCTTC. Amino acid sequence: CASRRQGYYGYTF.

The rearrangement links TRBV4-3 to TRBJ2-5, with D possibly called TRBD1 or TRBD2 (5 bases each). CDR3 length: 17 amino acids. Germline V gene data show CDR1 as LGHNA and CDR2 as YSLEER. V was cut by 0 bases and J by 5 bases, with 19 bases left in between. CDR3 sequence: CASSQDIPQWDEETQYF. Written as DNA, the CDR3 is TGCGCCAGCAGCCAAGATATTCCCCAGTGGGACGAGGAGACCCAGTACTTC.

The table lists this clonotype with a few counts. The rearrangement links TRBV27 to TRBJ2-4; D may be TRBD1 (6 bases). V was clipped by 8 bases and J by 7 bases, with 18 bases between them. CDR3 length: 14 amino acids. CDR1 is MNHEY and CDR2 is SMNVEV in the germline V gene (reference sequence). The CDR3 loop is CASGKKDRWNIQYF. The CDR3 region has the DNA TGTGCCAGCGGCAAAAAGGACAGATGGAACATTCAGTACTTC.

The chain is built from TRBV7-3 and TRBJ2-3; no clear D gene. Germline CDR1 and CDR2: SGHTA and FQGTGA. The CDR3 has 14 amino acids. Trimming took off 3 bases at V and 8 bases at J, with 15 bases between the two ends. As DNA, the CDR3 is TGTGCCAGCAGCTTTTGGGGTGGGGTGGGTACGCAGTATTTT. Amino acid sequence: CASSFWGGVGTQYF.

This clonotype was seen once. The CDR3 DNA sequence: TGTGCCATCAGTGGGACAGCAACCACTGAAGCTTTCTTT. Translation: CAISGTATTEAFF. J is TRBJ1-1 and V is TRBV10-3; weak D call: TRBD1 (6 bases). The germline V and J ends were trimmed by 4 bases and 4 bases, with 10 bases remaining between them. CDR1 and CDR2 (germline): ENHRY, SYGVKD. CDR3 size: 13 residues.

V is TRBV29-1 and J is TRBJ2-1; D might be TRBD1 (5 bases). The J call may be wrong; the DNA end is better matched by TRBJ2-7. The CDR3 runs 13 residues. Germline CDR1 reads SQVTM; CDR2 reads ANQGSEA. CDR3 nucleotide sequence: TGCAGCGCTACCGACAGTCTCACCTACGAGCAGTACTTC. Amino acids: CSATDSLTYEQYF.

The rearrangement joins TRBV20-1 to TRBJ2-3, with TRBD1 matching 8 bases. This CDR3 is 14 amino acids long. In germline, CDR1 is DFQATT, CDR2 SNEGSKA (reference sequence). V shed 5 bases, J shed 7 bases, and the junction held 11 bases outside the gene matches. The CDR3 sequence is CSALGQGRIYTQYF. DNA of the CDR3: TGCAGTGCTTTAGGACAGGGTCGGATTTATACGCAGTATTTT.

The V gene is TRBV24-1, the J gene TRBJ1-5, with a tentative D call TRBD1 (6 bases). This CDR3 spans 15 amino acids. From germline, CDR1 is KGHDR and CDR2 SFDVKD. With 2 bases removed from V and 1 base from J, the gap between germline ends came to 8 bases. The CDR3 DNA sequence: TGTGCCACCAGTGATTCGGGGGGCAGCAATCAGCCCCAGCATTTT. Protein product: CATSDSGGSNQPQHF.